The 21 T cell receptor beta chains below were found in one sample sequenced in a study of blood T cell repertoires in COVID-19. Using immunoSEQ multiplex PCR, the repertoire was profiled, and TCRdb retains in-frame clones only, with some absent. Here the sample spans about 240,000 clones, approximately 86% being singletons. The sequencing sample was made of PBMCs or T cells enriched from blood (not recorded which). The receptor source for this set is a woman aged 25 to 39 with acute COVID-19.

This clone was observed a single time. The V call is TRBV6-5, the J call TRBJ1-1, with D uncertain. Deletions cut 0 bases from V and 0 bases from J, with 5 bases between. The CDR3 runs to 14 residues. CDR1 is MNHEY and CDR2 is SVGAGI in the germline V gene. Here the CDR3 reads CASSYSGVNTEAFF. The CDR3, as DNA: TGTGCCAGCAGTTACTCCGGGGTGAACACTGAAGCTTTCTTT.

V usage is TRBV27 and J usage is TRBJ2-7, with a tentative D call TRBD1 (5 bases). CDR1 and CDR2 (germline): MNHEY, SMNVEV (reference sequence). The CDR3 length is 11 residues. Trimming stripped 10 bases from V and 3 bases from J, with 10 bases between. The CDR3 spells CATSTVYEQYF. Written as DNA, the CDR3 is TGTGCCACTTCGACAGTCTACGAGCAGTACTTC.

The V and J genes are TRBV19 and TRBJ2-7, with 7 bases fitting TRBD1. The trim removed 6 bases at V and 4 bases at J, leaving 9 bases unmatched. Germline CDR1 reads LNHDA; CDR2 reads SQIVND (reference sequence). CDR3 size: 14 residues. The CDR3 loop reads CASSGREDRYEQYF. As DNA, the CDR3 is TGTGCCAGTAGCGGACGCGAGGACAGGTACGAGCAGTACTTC. Using reference TRBV19 and TRBJ2-7 for the parts outside the CDR3, the full variable domain is DGGITQSPKYLFRKEGQNVTLSCEQNLNHDAMYWYRQDPGQGLRLIYYSQIVNDFQKGDIAEGYSVSREKKESFPLTVTSAQKNPTAFYLCASSGREDRYEQYFGPGTRLTVT.

This clone was found a few times. The gene calls are TRBV5-1 and TRBJ1-1; 9 bases are shared with TRBD1. The CDR3 extends over 16 amino acids. Germline assignment: CDR1 SGHRS and CDR2 YFSETQ. With 3 bases clipped from V and 1 base from J, the junction kept 7 bases outside the gene matches. The CDR3 here is CASSSRQGVENTEAFF. The CDR3 nucleotides are TGCGCCAGCAGCTCCCGACAGGGGGTAGAGAACACTGAAGCTTTCTTT.

The chain joins TRBV5-3 to TRBJ2-3, with TRBD1 matching 7 bases. TRBV5-3 is treated as an ORF (open reading frame) with a function not yet certain. Losses at the gene ends were 7 bases for V and 2 bases for J; bases not matched to a gene: 13. The CDR3 runs to 16 residues. Here the CDR3 DNA reads TGTGCCAGATCCCCGACAGGGACCAGATTCACAGATACGCAGTATTTT. It yields the protein CARSPTGTRFTDTQYF.

CDR3 amino acids: CASSLGDRGRRNTQYF. CDR3 nucleotides: TGCGCCAGCAGCTTGGGGGACAGGGGGCGAAGGAATACGCAGTATTTT. The chain is built from TRBV5-1 and TRBJ2-3; TRBD1 aligns across 12 bases. The CDR3 sequence is 16 residues long. Germline V gene lookup returns CDR1 SGHRS and CDR2 YFSETQ. V lost 0 bases to trimming and J lost 7 bases; unmatched junction nucleotides: 6.

This clone turned up a few times. This chain links TRBV24-1 with TRBJ2-1; 13 bases are a match to TRBD2. CDR3 length: 16 amino acids. The junction had 7 bases not matched to a gene; V was cut back by 3 bases and J by 9 bases. Germline V gene sequence: CDR1 KGHDR, CDR2 SFDVKD. In DNA form, the CDR3 reads TGTGCCACCAGTGATGAGGGACTAGCGGGGATCAGTGAGCAGTTCTTC. Protein product: CATSDEGLAGISEQFF.

In this sample, this clone turned up a few times. V and J are TRBV3-1 (or the pseudogene TRBV3-2) and TRBJ2-7; D is unresolved. This CDR3 has 15 amino acids. Germline CDR1 and CDR2: LGHDT and YNNKEL (reference sequence). Trimming shortened V by 0 bases and J by 3 bases, and 12 bases separated the two germline ends. CDR3 protein: CASSQEMVTVYEQYF. CDR3 in DNA: TGTGCCAGCAGCCAAGAGATGGTCACGGTCTACGAGCAGTACTTC.

This chain uses TRBV5-1 with TRBJ2-2; perhaps TRBD2 as D (6 bases). CDR1 and CDR2 (germline): SGHRS, YFSETQ. The CDR3 is 13 amino acids. The V gene lost 3 bases and the J gene lost 3 bases, with 6 bases spanning the gap. CDR3 in DNA: TGCGCCAGCAGCTGGAGGGACACCGGGGAGCTGTTTTTT. It translates to CASSWRDTGELFF.

This chain links TRBV7-8 with TRBJ2-7, with a weak D call TRBD2 (6 bases). With 2 bases removed from V and 3 bases from J, the gap between germline ends came to 11 bases. The V gene's germline CDR1 is SGHVS and CDR2 FQNEAQ. The CDR3 length is 14 residues. CDR3 sequence (DNA): TGTGCCAGCAGCTTAAATTCGGGGGACTACGAGCAGTACTTC. This sequence encodes CASSLNSGDYEQYF.

This chain connects TRBV12-3 or TRBV12-4 to TRBJ1-1, with no clear D. V was cut by 1 base and J by 11 bases, with 11 bases left in between. CDR3 size: 12 residues. The CDR3 DNA is TGTGCCAGCAGTTTAGGGTCTGGAGACGCTTTCTTT. It translates to CASSLGSGDAFF.

This sequence joins TRBV5-8 and TRBJ2-2; TRBD1 agrees at 7 bases. V trimming: 1 base; J trimming: 7 bases; junction bases outside the gene matches: 10. From germline, CDR1 is SGHTS and CDR2 YDEGEE. The CDR3 has 16 amino acids. This CDR3 is CASSLLGTAYGGELFF. For the CDR3, the DNA is TGTGCCAGCAGCTTGCTCGGGACAGCGTACGGCGGGGAGCTGTTTTTT.

The chain couples TRBV5-1 to TRBJ1-2; TRBD1 agrees at 9 bases. Germline CDR1 SGHRS, CDR2 YFSETQ. V shed 6 bases, J shed 6 bases, and the junction held 6 bases outside the gene matches. The CDR3 totals 13 residues. The CDR3 DNA reads as TGCGCCAGCACTCCGACAGGGGGTCATGGCTACACCTTC. It specifies CASTPTGGHGYTF.

The chain employs TRBV12-5 and TRBJ1-5, with D unresolved. CDR1 and CDR2 (germline): LGHNT, FRNRAP. V was pared by 6 bases and J by 3 bases, with 3 bases between. The CDR3 spans 11 residues. The CDR3 DNA follows: TGTGCTAGTGGCTACAATCAGCCCCAGCATTTT. It encodes CASGYNQPQHF.

The rearrangement joins TRBV25-1 to TRBJ1-2, with TRBD1 matching 7 bases. This CDR3 is 15 amino acids long. After removal of 1 base from V and 8 bases from J, the junction contained 10 bases not matched to a gene. Per the germline V gene, CDR1 is MGHDK and CDR2 is SYGVNS. In DNA, the CDR3 is TGTGCCAGCAGTGAATCACCAACAGGGGATTGGGGCTACACCTTC. This codes for CASSESPTGDWGYTF.

The chain couples TRBV3-1 (or the pseudogene TRBV3-2) to TRBJ1-1, with D perhaps TRBD1 (5 bases). V lost 2 bases and J lost 1, with 8 bases in between. The CDR3 is 14 amino acids. Germline V gene data show CDR1 as LGHDT and CDR2 as YNNKEL (reference sequence). CDR3 amino acids: CASSQNRQNTEAFF. CDR3 DNA sequence: TGTGCCAGCAGCCAAAACAGGCAGAACACTGAAGCTTTCTTT.

This chain connects TRBV3-1 (or the pseudogene TRBV3-2) to TRBJ2-3, with no clear D. CDR1 is LGHDT and CDR2 is YNNKEL in the germline V gene (reference sequence). The CDR3 is 12 residues long. V shed 2 bases and J shed 5 bases, with 5 bases lying between them. The CDR3 reads CASSQFIDTQYF. As DNA, the CDR3 is TGTGCCAGCAGCCAATTTATAGATACGCAGTATTTT.

The chain employs TRBV7-9 and TRBJ1-6; D may be TRBD1 (5 bases). Between the trimmed V and J ends, which lost 5 bases and 7 bases, there was a span of 12 bases. Germline values: CDR1 SEHNR, CDR2 FQNEAQ (reference sequence). The CDR3 extends over 14 amino acids. The CDR3 is CASSRGQSNSPLHF. DNA for the CDR3: TGTGCCAGCAGCCGCGGACAATCGAATTCACCCCTCCACTTT.

V usage is TRBV7-2 and J usage is TRBJ2-5; possibly TRBD1 for D (6 bases). The V and J ends lost 2 bases and 1 base respectively, with 11 bases between them. The CDR3 loop spans 15 amino acids. Germline lookup yields CDR1 SGHTA and CDR2 FQGNSA. CDR3 amino acids: CASSLFSDSQETQYF. The CDR3 DNA follows: TGTGCCAGCAGCTTATTTTCGGACAGCCAAGAGACCCAGTACTTC.

The CDR3 coding sequence is TGTGCCAGCAGCGTAGAACTGCCAGGAGATACGCAGTATTTT. Translated, it gives CASSVELPGDTQYF. The gene calls are TRBV9 and TRBJ2-3; no definite D call. Germline loops: CDR1 SGDLS, CDR2 YYNGEE. V lost 0 bases, J lost 5 bases, and 10 bases lay in between. This CDR3 spans 14 amino acids.

The chain employs TRBV10-3 and TRBJ2-3, with D perhaps matching TRBD1 (5 bases). Looked up from germline, CDR1 is ENHRY and CDR2 is SYGVKD. Trimming shortened V by 7 bases and J by 6 bases, and 20 bases separated the two germline ends. The CDR3 contains 15 residues. The chain's CDR3 is CAITTGQSVRDTQYF. The CDR3, as DNA: TGTGCCATCACCACCGGACAATCTGTCAGGGATACGCAGTATTTT.